The 28 T cell receptor beta chains below all came from one sample that was sequenced in a study of blood T cell repertoires in COVID-19. The method was immunoSEQ multiplex PCR; TCRdb's version includes in-frame clones alone and lacks a portion of them. This sample has about 70,000 clones, with roughly 80% found just once. The material sequenced was peripheral blood. These receptors all stem from a woman of 80 years or more with active or convalescent COVID-19.

The chain uses TRBV5-1 and TRBJ2-3; 7 bases line up with TRBD2. The CDR3 contains 18 residues. J lost 1 base, V lost 5 bases, and 16 bases had no gene match. Germline loops: CDR1 SGHRS, CDR2 YFSETQ. The DNA of the CDR3 is TGCGCCAGCAGTTCCAGTAGCGGGCAGAGAACGCGCACAGATACGCAGTATTTT. Translation: CASSSSSGQRTRTDTQYF.

The chain couples TRBV7-2 to TRBJ2-7; 8 nucleotides agree with TRBD2. The junction had 6 bases not matched to a gene; V was cut back by 4 bases and J by 1 base. Germline CDR1 is SGHTA and CDR2 is FQGNSA. This CDR3 spans 15 amino acids. CDR3 sequence: CASSYPGGGSYEQYF. The CDR3 DNA reads as TGTGCCAGCAGCTATCCGGGAGGGGGGTCCTACGAGCAGTACTTC.

The chain has TRBV19 and TRBJ1-1; 7 positions agree with TRBD1. Germline loops: CDR1 LNHDA, CDR2 SQIVND (reference sequence). The J segment lost 1 base and the V segment lost 7 bases, leaving 6 bases of the junction unmatched. The CDR3 runs 14 residues. Here the CDR3 reads CASIGWDRNTEAFF. The CDR3 DNA follows: TGTGCCAGTATTGGGTGGGACAGGAACACTGAAGCTTTCTTT.

The rearrangement uses TRBV7-2 and TRBJ2-1; weak D call: TRBD2 (5 bases). The CDR3 totals 15 residues. V lost 5 bases and J lost 4, with 15 bases in between. The germline gives CDR1 SGHTA, CDR2 FQGNSA. CDR3 sequence reads: CASSPLGSAYNEQFF. The CDR3 DNA follows: TGTGCCAGCAGCCCCCTAGGGAGCGCGTACAATGAGCAGTTCTTC.

The chain links TRBV7-9 to TRBJ1-2, with D hard to call. The CDR3 extends over 13 amino acids. The V gene's germline CDR1 is SEHNR and CDR2 FQNEAQ (reference sequence). The ends were cut back, 2 bases at V and 6 bases at J, with 10 bases in the middle. DNA for the CDR3: TGTGCCAGCAGCTTACTGGCAGGTGATGGCTACACCTTC. Its protein product is CASSLLAGDGYTF.

The chain couples TRBV12-5 to TRBJ2-5; 7 nucleotides align to TRBD1. This CDR3 has 15 residues. V trimming: 2 bases; J trimming: 2 bases; junction bases outside the gene matches: 5. CDR1 LGHNT and CDR2 FRNRAP come from the germline V gene. As DNA, the CDR3 is TGTGCTAGTGGTTTGCATCCGGGACAGCAAGAGACCCAGTACTTC. This translates into CASGLHPGQQETQYF. The complete variable domain, with remaining parts taken from reference TRBV12-5 and TRBJ2-5, reads DARVTQTPRHKVTEMGQEVTMRCQPILGHNTVFWYRQTMMQGLELLAYFRNRAPLDDSGMPKDRFSAEMPDATLATLKIQPSEPRDSAVYFCASGLHPGQQETQYFGPGTRLLVL.

This clone has just a few counts. This chain joins TRBV4-3 and TRBJ1-2; weak D call: TRBD1 (5 bases). The CDR3 loop spans 14 amino acids. From germline, CDR1 is LGHNA and CDR2 YSLEER. V lost 4 bases and J lost 4, with 13 bases in between. CDR3 protein: CASSLDRRGYGYTF. CDR3 nucleotide sequence: TGCGCCAGCAGCCTCGACCGGAGGGGCTATGGCTACACCTTC.

The J gene is TRBJ1-6, the V gene TRBV7-9; D is unresolved. The CDR3 length is 12 residues. CDR1 and CDR2 (germline): SEHNR, FQNEAQ (reference sequence). V was clipped by 5 bases and J by 14 bases, with 13 bases between them. The CDR3 loop is CASSPHGSSLHF. The CDR3 bases are TGTGCCAGCAGCCCCCACGGGAGTTCCCTCCACTTT.

This chain connects TRBV7-2 to TRBJ2-7, with D possibly matching TRBD2 (7 bases). Germline V gives CDR1 SGHTA, CDR2 FQGNSA. Trimming pared 1 base from V and 12 bases from J, leaving 19 bases between. The CDR3 spans 14 residues. In nucleotides, the CDR3 is TGTGCCAGCAGCTTAGACCCCCTCGGGGGGCAGCGGTACTTC. Translating gives CASSLDPLGGQRYF.

The genes are TRBV9 and TRBJ1-4, with a weak D call TRBD1 (5 bases). The ends were cut back, 4 bases at V and 8 bases at J, with 12 bases in the middle. Germline values: CDR1 SGDLS, CDR2 YYNGEE. The CDR3 contains 13 residues. The chain's CDR3 is CASSPRVGEKLFF. The CDR3 DNA is TGTGCCAGCAGCCCCAGGGTTGGGGAAAAACTGTTTTTT.

This clone has only a few counts. This chain joins TRBV19 and TRBJ1-4; TRBD1 matches 7 bases. Germline-derived CDR1 and CDR2 are LNHDA and SQIVND (reference sequence). The J segment lost 3 bases and the V segment lost 4 bases, leaving 2 bases of the junction unmatched. The CDR3 consists of 14 residues. CDR3 DNA sequence: TGTGCCAGTAGTACCGGGACAGCTAATGAAAAACTGTTTTTT. It specifies CASSTGTANEKLFF.

V usage is TRBV7-3 and J usage is TRBJ2-3, with D unresolved. V gave up 1 base and J gave up 5 bases, with 7 bases separating them. In germline, CDR1 is SGHTA, CDR2 FQGTGA. The CDR3 extends over 13 amino acids. As DNA, the CDR3 is TGTGCCAGCAGCTTAATTGCTATAGATACGCAGTATTTT. This encodes CASSLIAIDTQYF. Together with reference TRBV7-3 and TRBJ2-3, the CDR3 gives the full variable domain: GAGVSQTPSNKVTEKGKYVELRCDPISGHTALYWYRQSLGQGPEFLIYFQGTGAADDSGLPNDRFFAVRPEGSVSTLKIQRTERGDSAVYLCASSLIAIDTQYFGPGTRLTVL.

V and J are TRBV5-1 and TRBJ2-3, with 14 nucleotides matching TRBD2. The germline gives CDR1 SGHRS, CDR2 YFSETQ. CDR3 length equals 14 residues. J gave up 6 bases and V 3 bases, and 0 bases lay outside the gene matches. CDR3 sequence reads: CASSWTSGRDTQYF. For the CDR3, the DNA is TGCGCCAGCAGCTGGACTAGCGGGAGGGATACGCAGTATTTT.

The rearrangement links TRBV27 to TRBJ2-7, with D tentatively TRBD2 (5 bases). This CDR3 comprises 13 residues. CDR1 and CDR2 from the germline V gene are MNHEY and SMNVEV (reference sequence). The V gene lost 6 bases and the J gene lost 2 bases, with 11 bases spanning the gap. CDR3 nucleotide sequence: TGTGCCAGCAGAAAATCCGGGACCTACGAGCAGTACTTC. Residues: CASRKSGTYEQYF.

The V gene is TRBV2, the J gene TRBJ1-2; 11 nucleotides line up with TRBD1. CDR3 length equals 15 residues. The V and J ends lost 7 bases and 6 bases, in that order; junction bases with no gene match: 10. Germline lookup yields CDR1 SNHLY and CDR2 FYNNEI. The CDR3 loop is CASTRNGQGADGYTF. The CDR3, as DNA: TGTGCCAGCACCCGGAATGGACAGGGGGCAGATGGCTACACCTTC.

In this sample, this clone turned up once. This chain uses TRBV10-3 with TRBJ1-3, with a tentative D call TRBD1 (6 bases). V was cut by 2 bases and J by 7 bases, with 18 bases left in between. CDR3 length: 16 residues. The germline gives CDR1 ENHRY, CDR2 SYGVKD. CDR3 in amino acids: CAISEPGQPRGNTIYF. The DNA for the CDR3 is TGTGCCATCAGTGAGCCAGGACAGCCGCGCGGGAACACCATATATTTT.

This chain links TRBV5-1 with TRBJ1-2; a possible D gene is TRBD1 (6 bases). Trimming left V 0 bases short and J 8 bases short, with 17 bases between. The CDR3 runs 15 residues. Germline assignment: CDR1 SGHRS and CDR2 YFSETQ. The CDR3, as DNA: TGCGCCAGCAGCTTGGTTCAGCAAGCAGGGGCCGGCTACACCTTC. Its translation is CASSLVQQAGAGYTF.

This clone came up once. The chain is built from TRBV11-2 and TRBJ1-2; TRBD1 is a possible D gene (6 bases). The germline gives CDR1 SGHAT, CDR2 FQNNGV. V was trimmed by 4 bases and J by 5 bases, leaving 23 bases between them. CDR3 length: 17 residues. The CDR3, as DNA: TGTGCCAGCAGCTCGATTCCCGGACAGTCCCGGGGTTATGGCTACACCTTC. Protein sequence: CASSSIPGQSRGYGYTF.

This clone was observed once. This rearrangement joins TRBV6-1 to TRBJ2-5; 8 positions match TRBD2. The CDR3 is 15 amino acids. Germline V lookup: CDR1 MNHNS, CDR2 SASEGT. The trim removed 5 bases at V and 5 bases at J, leaving 10 bases unmatched. The CDR3 is CASSPNGLAGETQYF. CDR3 DNA: TGTGCCAGCAGTCCTAACGGACTAGCAGGGGAGACCCAGTACTTC.

This clone was seen a single time. The chain carries TRBV6-2 or TRBV6-3 and TRBJ2-7, with 7 nucleotides matching TRBD2. V trimming: 8 bases; J trimming: 3 bases; junction bases outside the gene matches: 7. Germline values: CDR1 MNHEY, CDR2 SVGEGT. This CDR3 region has 13 residues. The CDR3 sequence: CASGLTSLYEQYF. The CDR3 region has the DNA TGTGCCAGCGGTTTGACTAGCCTCTACGAGCAGTACTTC.

The V and J genes are TRBV6-2 or TRBV6-3 and TRBJ1-5; TRBD1 might be the D (5 bases). This CDR3 region has 14 residues. V lost 0 bases and J lost 9, with 12 bases in between. Germline CDR1 is MNHEY and CDR2 is SVGEGT. The CDR3 nucleotides are TGTGCCAGCAGTTACTCAAGGGGTTATGCGCCCCAGCATTTT. It is translated as CASSYSRGYAPQHF.

The chain carries TRBV7-2 and TRBJ1-2, with D perhaps matching TRBD1 (6 bases). Trimming removed 5 bases from V and 2 bases from J, with 15 bases in between. Germline CDR1 and CDR2: SGHTA and FQGNSA. CDR3 length equals 15 residues. The CDR3 sequence: CASSAPAGANYGYTF. The DNA for the CDR3 is TGTGCCAGCAGCGCCCCGGCGGGGGCGAACTATGGCTACACCTTC.

This chain uses TRBV5-5 with TRBJ2-7; 8 positions agree with TRBD2. The CDR3 length is 16 residues. After removal of 4 bases from V and 5 bases from J, the junction contained 14 bases not matched to a gene. In germline, CDR1 is SGHKS, CDR2 YYEKEE (reference sequence). The CDR3 bases are TGTGCCAGCAGCCCATCCCCACTAGCGGTGGGTAACGAGCAGTACTTC. It yields the protein CASSPSPLAVGNEQYF.

The rearrangement links TRBV27 to TRBJ2-5; the match to TRBD1 covers 11 bases. V shed 6 bases, J shed 5 bases, and the junction held 17 bases outside the gene matches. This CDR3 comprises 18 residues. Looked up from germline, CDR1 is MNHEY and CDR2 is SMNVEV (reference sequence). CDR3 bases: TGTGCCAGCAGCCAAAGGATAGGACAGGGGGCGCTTGGGGAGACCCAGTACTTC. It specifies CASSQRIGQGALGETQYF.

This clone was seen many times. This chain uses TRBV9 with TRBJ2-1; 8 bases agree with TRBD2. This CDR3 contains 15 residues. V dropped 2 bases and J dropped 9; count of bases not matched to a gene: 10. Germline CDR1 SGDLS, CDR2 YYNGEE. The CDR3 DNA follows: TGTGCCAGCAGCGTCGGGAGCGGGAGAAAGACTGAGCAGTTCTTC. Its translation: CASSVGSGRKTEQFF.

The chain carries TRBV29-1 and TRBJ1-1; D not certain. V gave up 4 bases and J gave up 1 base, with 7 bases separating them. This CDR3 has 12 amino acids. Germline V gene lookup returns CDR1 SQVTM and CDR2 ANQGSEA. CDR3 loop: CSVARGNTEAFF. In DNA form, the CDR3 reads TGCAGCGTTGCACGGGGGAACACTGAAGCTTTCTTT.

This clone was seen more than once but under ten times. The chain recombines TRBV6-5 with TRBJ2-3; TRBD2 agrees at 13 bases. The CDR3 has 15 amino acids. V was clipped by 4 bases and J by 4 bases; unmatched bases: 2. CDR1 is MNHEY, CDR2 SVGAGI, per germline. CDR3 nucleotides: TGTGCCAGCAGTTCGACTAGCGGGAGGCCAGATACGCAGTATTTT. Protein: CASSSTSGRPDTQYF.

The chain recombines TRBV7-7 with TRBJ2-1; TRBD2 is a possible D gene (6 bases). Germline values: CDR1 SSHAT, CDR2 FNYEAQ (reference sequence). V lost 5 bases, J lost 6 bases, and 11 bases lay in between. The CDR3 contains 13 residues. CDR3 DNA: TGTGCCAGCAGCCTCGCCGGGGGCAATGAGCAGTTCTTC. Translated, it gives CASSLAGGNEQFF.